The rows below give T cell receptor beta chains drawn from one sample of a study of immune cell composition in non-small cell lung cancer. Data came from immunoSEQ multiplex PCR; TCRdb stores just in-frame clones and leaves some out. The data show more than 8,500 clones, with roughly two thirds seen just once and 20% to 25% held by the top ten. Sequenced input: non-adjacent lung tissue. The receptors shown here come from a human donor with non-small cell lung cancer. Both conserved end residues are part of each CDR3. A D gene is named only where the DNA matches it firmly. Some rows mark clone size as missing; the rest say once, few, many or name a class of expanded clone.

j_call: TRBJ1-1
clone_size: large
d_call: NA
v_call: TRBV7-9
cdr3_aa: CASSPGPGRKTEAFF
cdr3_nt: TGTGCCAGCAGCCCGGGCCCGGGAAGGAAGACTGAAGCTTTCTTT

j_call: TRBJ1-4
clone_size: NA
d_call: TRBD1
v_call: TRBV9
cdr3_aa: CASSSTGITTNEKLFF
cdr3_nt: TGTGCCAGCAGCTCGACAGGGATAACAACTAATGAAAAACTGTTTTTT

j_call: TRBJ2-1
clone_size: NA
d_call: NA
v_call: TRBV4-3
cdr3_aa: CASSQDRGDSSYNEQFF
cdr3_nt: TGCGCCAGCAGCCAAGACAGGGGCGATAGCTCCTACAATGAGCAGTTCTTC

j_call: TRBJ2-2
clone_size: NA
d_call: NA
v_call: TRBV5-1
cdr3_aa: CASSLGVFTGELFF
cdr3_nt: TGCGCCAGCAGCTTGGGTGTATTCACCGGGGAGCTGTTTTTT

j_call: TRBJ2-5
clone_size: NA
d_call: NA
v_call: TRBV5-1
cdr3_aa: CASSLGEEETQYF
cdr3_nt: TGCGCCAGCAGCTTAGGAGAGGAGGAGACCCAGTACTTC

j_call: TRBJ1-1
clone_size: NA
d_call: NA
v_call: TRBV7-2
cdr3_aa: CASSLEGWSTEAFF
cdr3_nt: TGTGCCAGCAGCTTAGAAGGCTGGAGCACTGAAGCTTTCTTT

j_call: TRBJ2-1
clone_size: few
d_call: NA
v_call: TRBV2
cdr3_aa: CASNIQDNEQFF
cdr3_nt: TGTGCCAGCAATATACAGGACAATGAGCAGTTCTTC

j_call: TRBJ1-5
clone_size: NA
d_call: NA
v_call: TRBV18
cdr3_aa: CASSPPITGGNQPQHF
cdr3_nt: TGTGCCAGCTCACCACCGATAACCGGAGGGAATCAGCCCCAGCATTTT

j_call: TRBJ1-6
clone_size: medium-sized
d_call: NA
v_call: TRBV11-2
cdr3_aa: CASSLDWAPNSPLHF
cdr3_nt: TGTGCCAGCAGCTTAGATTGGGCACCTAATTCACCCCTCCACTTT

j_call: TRBJ2-1
clone_size: NA
d_call: TRBD1
v_call: TRBV2
cdr3_aa: CASTAGGYNNEQFF
cdr3_nt: TGTGCCAGCACGGCAGGGGGATACAACAATGAGCAGTTCTTC

j_call: TRBJ2-2
clone_size: once
d_call: NA
v_call: TRBV6-1
cdr3_aa: CASILGADTGELFF
cdr3_nt: TGTGCCAGCATTCTAGGGGCCGACACCGGGGAGCTGTTTTTT

j_call: TRBJ1-1
clone_size: NA
d_call: NA
v_call: TRBV6-1
cdr3_aa: CASMVSGNTEAFF
cdr3_nt: TGTGCCAGCATGGTCAGTGGGAACACTGAAGCTTTCTTT

j_call: TRBJ2-7
clone_size: NA
d_call: NA
v_call: TRBV7-8
cdr3_aa: CASTSTGDREQYF
cdr3_nt: TGTGCCAGCACCTCGACAGGTGACCGCGAGCAGTACTTC

j_call: TRBJ2-7
clone_size: NA
d_call: NA
v_call: TRBV4-3
cdr3_aa: CASSQVPGYEQYF
cdr3_nt: TGCGCCAGCAGCCAAGTCCCCGGTTACGAGCAGTACTTC

j_call: TRBJ1-6
clone_size: few
d_call: NA
v_call: TRBV12-5
cdr3_aa: CASAPSSGYNSPLHF
cdr3_nt: TGTGCTAGTGCTCCGAGTTCAGGGTATAATTCACCCCTCCACTTT

j_call: TRBJ1-2
clone_size: few
d_call: TRBD1
v_call: TRBV27
cdr3_aa: CASRDRVHGYTF
cdr3_nt: TGTGCCAGCAGGGACAGGGTGCATGGCTACACCTTC

j_call: TRBJ2-1
clone_size: NA
d_call: NA
v_call: TRBV11-3
cdr3_aa: CASSLDRETYNEQFF
cdr3_nt: TGTGCCAGCAGCTTAGATAGGGAGACCTACAATGAGCAGTTCTTC

j_call: TRBJ2-6
clone_size: NA
d_call: TRBD1
v_call: TRBV27
cdr3_aa: CASSLFGTGDSGANVLTF
cdr3_nt: TGTGCCAGCAGTTTATTTGGGACAGGAGATTCTGGGGCCAACGTCCTGACTTTC

j_call: TRBJ1-3
clone_size: NA
d_call: TRBD1
v_call: TRBV5-1
cdr3_aa: CASSSEPGQGFTGNTIYF
cdr3_nt: TGCGCCAGCAGCTCCGAGCCGGGACAGGGATTTACAGGAAACACCATATATTTT

j_call: TRBJ2-2
clone_size: NA
d_call: TRBD2
v_call: TRBV9
cdr3_aa: CASSPRLAQPTGELFF
cdr3_nt: TGTGCCAGCAGCCCCCGACTAGCGCAACCCACCGGGGAGCTGTTTTTT

j_call: TRBJ1-1
clone_size: NA
d_call: TRBD1
v_call: TRBV4-1
cdr3_aa: CASSYSPDRGGLMNTEAFF
cdr3_nt: TGCGCCAGCAGCTACTCACCCGACAGGGGAGGCCTAATGAACACTGAAGCTTTCTTT

j_call: TRBJ2-3
clone_size: NA
d_call: NA
v_call: TRBV27
cdr3_aa: CASSPAARGGTDTQYF
cdr3_nt: TGTGCCAGCAGTCCCGCGGCCAGGGGTGGCACAGATACGCAGTATTTT

j_call: TRBJ2-7
clone_size: NA
d_call: NA
v_call: TRBV7-9
cdr3_aa: CASSSGLMSSYEQYF
cdr3_nt: TGTGCCAGCAGCTCGGGACTGATGAGCTCCTACGAGCAGTACTTC

j_call: TRBJ2-1
clone_size: once
d_call: NA
v_call: TRBV7-9
cdr3_aa: CASSFTAYNEQFF
cdr3_nt: TGTGCCAGCAGCTTTACAGCCTACAATGAGCAGTTCTTC

j_call: TRBJ2-7
clone_size: NA
d_call: NA
v_call: TRBV13
cdr3_aa: CASSLGRGSYEQYF
cdr3_nt: TGTGCCAGCAGCTTAGGGCGGGGATCCTACGAGCAGTACTTC

j_call: TRBJ2-1
clone_size: NA
d_call: NA
v_call: TRBV27
cdr3_aa: CASSRLSYNEQFF
cdr3_nt: TGTGCCAGCAGTCGACTCTCCTACAATGAGCAGTTCTTC

j_call: TRBJ2-4
clone_size: NA
d_call: TRBD1
v_call: TRBV14
cdr3_aa: CASSQGIGDSQYF
cdr3_nt: TGTGCCAGCAGCCAAGGAATAGGGGACAGTCAGTACTTC

j_call: TRBJ1-2
clone_size: NA
d_call: NA
v_call: TRBV6-4
cdr3_aa: CASSANLRGGGYTF
cdr3_nt: TGTGCCAGCAGTGCTAACCTCAGGGGCGGAGGCTACACCTTC

j_call: TRBJ2-2
clone_size: few
d_call: NA
v_call: TRBV19
cdr3_aa: CASSIQAGELFF
cdr3_nt: TGTGCCAGTAGTATTCAGGCCGGGGAGCTGTTTTTT

j_call: TRBJ1-2
clone_size: once
d_call: TRBD1
v_call: TRBV10-3
cdr3_aa: CAISDRQGENYGYTF
cdr3_nt: TGTGCCATCAGTGACAGACAGGGGGAAAACTATGGCTACACCTTC

j_call: TRBJ2-2
clone_size: NA
d_call: NA
v_call: TRBV5-6
cdr3_aa: CASSLGSSANTGELFF
cdr3_nt: TGTGCCAGCAGCTTGGGGTCGAGCGCGAACACCGGGGAGCTGTTTTTT

j_call: TRBJ1-5
clone_size: NA
d_call: TRBD1
v_call: TRBV6-5
cdr3_aa: CASSSGQGNQPQHF
cdr3_nt: TGTGCCAGCAGTTCCGGACAGGGCAATCAGCCCCAGCATTTT

j_call: TRBJ2-7
clone_size: NA
d_call: NA
v_call: TRBV7-9
cdr3_aa: CASSFGGVGEQYF
cdr3_nt: TGTGCCAGCAGCTTCGGGGGAGTTGGGGAGCAGTACTTC

j_call: TRBJ2-3
clone_size: NA
d_call: NA
v_call: TRBV5-1
cdr3_aa: CASSPGSADTQYF
cdr3_nt: TGCGCCAGCAGCCCCGGGTCGGCAGATACGCAGTATTTT

j_call: TRBJ2-7
clone_size: NA
d_call: NA
v_call: TRBV11-2
cdr3_aa: CASSHKLGEQYF
cdr3_nt: TGTGCCAGCAGCCATAAACTAGGGGAGCAGTACTTC

j_call: TRBJ1-1
clone_size: few
d_call: TRBD1
v_call: TRBV9
cdr3_aa: CASSVGWSGTGGWSDTEAFF
cdr3_nt: TGTGCCAGCAGCGTAGGATGGTCCGGGACAGGGGGTTGGTCGGACACTGAAGCTTTCTTT

j_call: TRBJ2-4
clone_size: NA
d_call: NA
v_call: TRBV19
cdr3_aa: CASTVAGGGNIQYF
cdr3_nt: TGTGCCAGTACTGTGGCAGGGGGAGGAAACATTCAGTACTTC

j_call: TRBJ2-7
clone_size: NA
d_call: TRBD1
v_call: TRBV6-5
cdr3_aa: CASSYSGQGGYEQYF
cdr3_nt: TGTGCCAGCAGTTACTCGGGACAGGGTGGGTACGAGCAGTACTTC

j_call: TRBJ1-2
clone_size: NA
d_call: NA
v_call: TRBV10-3
cdr3_aa: CAISEREGYGGYTF
cdr3_nt: TGTGCCATCAGTGAGAGGGAGGGGTACGGTGGCTACACCTTC

j_call: TRBJ2-1
clone_size: NA
d_call: NA
v_call: TRBV7-7
cdr3_aa: CASSLEGTGKNEQFF
cdr3_nt: TGTGCCAGCAGCTTAGAGGGTACAGGGAAGAATGAGCAGTTCTTC

j_call: TRBJ2-5
clone_size: NA
d_call: NA
v_call: TRBV6-1
cdr3_aa: CASGTSLEETQYF
cdr3_nt: TGTGCCAGCGGTACTAGCCTCGAAGAGACCCAGTACTTC

j_call: TRBJ2-3
clone_size: NA
d_call: NA
v_call: TRBV21-1
cdr3_aa: CASSAWGQPHRTDTQYF
cdr3_nt: TGTGCCAGCAGCGCCTGGGGACAACCACACCGCACAGATACGCAGTATTTT

j_call: TRBJ1-4
clone_size: few
d_call: TRBD1
v_call: TRBV7-8
cdr3_aa: CASSPLLQGKSNEKLFF
cdr3_nt: TGTGCCAGCAGCCCCTTGTTACAGGGGAAGTCTAATGAAAAACTGTTTTTT

j_call: TRBJ2-3
clone_size: NA
d_call: TRBD1
v_call: TRBV19
cdr3_aa: CASSRDRDADTQYF
cdr3_nt: TGTGCCAGCTCCCGGGACAGGGATGCAGATACGCAGTATTTT

j_call: TRBJ2-7
clone_size: NA
d_call: NA
v_call: TRBV11-3
cdr3_aa: CASSSQSRGEQYF
cdr3_nt: TGTGCCAGCAGCTCCCAGTCGCGGGGCGAGCAGTACTTC

j_call: TRBJ2-7
clone_size: NA
d_call: TRBD1
v_call: TRBV5-1
cdr3_aa: CASSFRDRTYEQYF
cdr3_nt: TGCGCCAGCAGCTTTCGGGACAGGACATACGAGCAGTACTTC

j_call: TRBJ2-7
clone_size: NA
d_call: TRBD1
v_call: TRBV5-6
cdr3_aa: CASRTGSGEQYF
cdr3_nt: TGTGCCAGCAGGACAGGGTCTGGCGAGCAGTACTTC